Following are 27 T cell receptor beta chains from one sample sequenced in a study of T cell repertoires in cytomegalovirus infection. Each CDR3 protein is one row after TCRdb ran MiXCR on the reads. The sample has 600,000 to 800,000 distinct CDR3 sequences; 20% to 25% are singletons. Sequenced input: CD8+ T cells from PBMCs. These receptors were obtained from a human donor in good health (CMV status not recorded). Some clones in this sample may be carry-over from other donors' samples.

This chain connects TRBV7-4 to TRBJ2-7, with D maybe TRBD1 (5 bases). Trimming cost V 2 bases and J 3 bases, with 8 bases left between them. Germline-derived CDR1 and CDR2 are SGHVT and SQSDAQ. The CDR3 totals 13 residues. The CDR3 loop is CASSLMQGYEQYV. The CDR3 nucleotides read TGTGCCAGCAGCTTAATGCAGGGCTACGAGCAGTACGTC.

This chain connects TRBV20-1 to TRBJ2-1; a possible D gene is TRBD2 (7 bases). Trimming took 2 bases from V and 8 from J, leaving 10 bases between them. This CDR3 is 12 amino acids long. Germline CDR1 DFQATT, CDR2 SNEGSKA (reference sequence). CDR3 DNA: TGCAGTGCTAGACGGGGGGCACATGAGCAGTTCTTC. It encodes CSARRGAHEQFF.

This clonotype was seen many times. The CDR3 reads CASSSRTGGRRDYGYTF. The CDR3 DNA is TGTGCCAGCAGCTCCCGGACAGGGGGCCGTAGGGACTATGGCTACACCTTC. This rearrangement joins TRBV7-2 to TRBJ1-2; 11 bases fit TRBD1. The CDR3 sequence is 17 residues long. The germline V gene encodes CDR1 SGHTA and CDR2 FQGNSA. V shed 4 bases, J shed 3 bases, and the junction held 10 bases outside the gene matches. The variable domain in full, completed from reference TRBV7-2 and TRBJ1-2, reads GAGVSQSPSNKVTEKGKDVELRCDPISGHTALYWYRQSLGQGLEFLIYFQGNSAPDKSGLPSDRFSAERTGGSVSTLTIQRTQQEDSAVYLCASSSRTGGRRDYGYTFGSGTRLTVV.

J is TRBJ1-2 and V is TRBV7-9; D ambiguous. Germline CDR1 reads SEHNR; CDR2 reads FQNEAQ (reference sequence). This CDR3 has 14 amino acids. With 3 bases removed from V and 4 bases from J, the gap between germline ends came to 12 bases. The CDR3 sequence: CASSFLSPTYGYTF. The CDR3 nucleotides read TGTGCCAGCAGCTTCCTGAGTCCAACCTATGGCTACACCTTC.

The table lists this clonotype with many counts. The V call is TRBV7-2, the J call TRBJ2-7; 8 bases match TRBD2. The CDR3 totals 15 residues. Per the germline V gene, CDR1 is SGHTA and CDR2 is FQGNSA. J gave up 1 base and V 8 bases, and 10 bases lay outside the gene matches. CDR3 DNA: TGTGCCAGCTCTAGGGGGGCGGGGGGTTCCTACGAGCAGTACTTC. Amino acid sequence: CASSRGAGGSYEQYF. Together with reference TRBV7-2 and TRBJ2-7, the CDR3 gives the full variable domain: GAGVSQSPSNKVTEKGKDVELRCDPISGHTALYWYRQSLGQGLEFLIYFQGNSAPDKSGLPSDRFSAERTGGSVSTLTIQRTQQEDSAVYLCASSRGAGGSYEQYFGPGTRLTVT.

The chain carries TRBV14 and TRBJ2-2; 11 bases fit TRBD1. The CDR3 length is 16 residues. Germline-derived CDR1 and CDR2 are SGHDN and FVKESK. Trimming took 2 bases from V and 7 from J; bases not matched to a gene: 6. This CDR3 reads CASSQLPGQGVGELFF. CDR3 bases: TGTGCCAGCAGCCAACTTCCGGGACAGGGGGTCGGGGAGCTGTTTTTT.

This clonotype was seen repeatedly, ten times or more. The V gene is TRBV7-9, the J gene TRBJ2-3; D might be TRBD1 or TRBD2, each matching 6 bases. The CDR3 covers 16 residues. Germline values: CDR1 SEHNR, CDR2 FQNEAQ (reference sequence). Trimming pared 2 bases from V and 2 bases from J, leaving 14 bases between. The CDR3 sequence: CASSLPPGAATDTQYF. The CDR3 region has the DNA TGTGCCAGCAGCTTACCCCCGGGGGCTGCCACAGATACGCAGTATTTT.

To note about this clonotype: One junction end does not reproduce the germline sequence, and a read error may be involved. The rearrangement links TRBV28 to TRBJ1-2; no clear D gene. The CDR3 extends over 11 amino acids. Germline CDR1 MDHEN, CDR2 SYDVKM. In nucleotides, the CDR3 is TGCGCTGTGGAGGGTGCGGGTGGCTACACCTTC. Its translation is CAVEGAGGYTF.

This clonotype was observed a few times. Here the CDR3 DNA reads TGTGCCAGCAGCTTAGTTAGCGGGGCCTACAATGAGCAGTTCTTC. Amino acids: CASSLVSGAYNEQFF. The V and J genes are TRBV7-9 and TRBJ2-1; 8 bases fit TRBD2. Germline CDR1 reads SEHNR; CDR2 reads FQNEAQ (reference sequence). J lost 2 bases, V lost 1 base, and 1 base had no gene match. The CDR3 contains 15 residues.

The V gene is TRBV7-8, the J gene TRBJ2-7; D not certain. CDR1 SGHVS and CDR2 FQNEAQ come from the germline V gene. Trimming pared 1 base from V and 0 bases from J, leaving 13 bases between. CDR3 size: 16 residues. CDR3 loop: CASSLGAVTYSYEQYF. CDR3 sequence (DNA): TGTGCCAGCAGCTTAGGGGCGGTGACCTACTCCTACGAGCAGTACTTC.

The chain's CDR3 is CSASVPPDMGRINYGYTF. CDR3 in DNA: TGCAGTGCTAGTGTTCCCCCCGACATGGGGCGGATTAACTATGGCTACACCTTC. This chain connects TRBV20-1 to TRBJ1-2; D might be TRBD1 (5 bases). This CDR3 region has 18 residues. CDR1 and CDR2 (germline): DFQATT, SNEGSKA (reference sequence). The V end was cut by 3 bases, the J end by 1 base, with 24 bases between.

This clonotype was counted between two and nine times. V and J are TRBV7-2 and TRBJ1-5; no firm D call. The CDR3 spans 14 residues. Germline V gives CDR1 SGHTA, CDR2 FQGNSA. V lost 2 bases and J 0 bases, leaving 5 bases between the germline ends. The CDR3 reads CASSLPSSNQPQHF. CDR3 DNA sequence: TGTGCCAGCAGCTTACCGTCTAGCAATCAGCCCCAGCATTTT.

This clonotype has a single count. The J gene is TRBJ2-7, the V gene TRBV5-7; D is perhaps TRBD1 or TRBD2 (6 bases each). TRBV5-7 is noted as an ORF with a role that remains uncertain. The CDR3 runs to 17 residues. V lost 4 bases to trimming and J lost 2 bases, with 22 bases between them. CDR3 DNA: TGTGCCAGCAGCCCTTCGAGGAGTGGGGGGCCGACCTACGAGCAGTACGTC. Its protein product is CASSPSRSGGPTYEQYV.

This chain uses TRBV5-6 with TRBJ2-5; D is unclear. Trimming cost V 4 bases and J 4 bases, with 11 bases left between them. Germline CDR1 is SGHDT and CDR2 is YYEEEE. This CDR3 contains 13 residues. The CDR3 is CASSVDTGETQYF. Written as DNA, the CDR3 is TGTGCCAGCAGCGTAGACACCGGAGAGACCCAGTACTTC. Looking up the rest from reference TRBV5-6 and TRBJ2-5 gives the full variable domain: DAGVTQSPTHLIKTRGQQVTLRCSPKSGHDTVSWYQQALGQGPQFIFQYYEEEERQRGNFPDRFSGHQFPNYSSELNVNALLLGDSALYLCASSVDTGETQYFGPGTRLLVL.

This clonotype came up a few times. The V gene is TRBV3-1, the J gene TRBJ1-1; 7 nucleotides align to TRBD1. The V and J ends lost 4 bases and 1 base, in that order; junction bases with no gene match: 6. The CDR3 spans 15 residues. Germline V CDR1 and CDR2: LGHDT, YNNKEL (reference sequence). CDR3 sequence reads: CASSRWTGKNTEAFF. The CDR3 nucleotides read TGTGCCAGCAGCCGTTGGACAGGAAAGAACACTGAAGCTTTCTTT. Filled out from reference TRBV3-1 and TRBJ1-1, the complete variable domain reads DTAVSQTPKYLVTQMGNDKSIKCEQNLGHDTMYWYKQDSKKFLKIMFSYNNKELIINETVPNRFSPKSPDKAHLNLHINSLELGDSAVYFCASSRWTGKNTEAFFGQGTRLTVV.

This clonotype was detected ten times or more. The rearrangement joins TRBV28 to TRBJ1-1; no clear D gene. The CDR3 consists of 13 residues. Germline CDR1 is MDHEN and CDR2 is SYDVKM. V lost 7 bases to trimming and J lost 0 bases, with 9 bases between them. The CDR3 reads CASTLRLNTEAFF. CDR3 nucleotides: TGTGCCAGCACCTTAAGATTGAACACTGAAGCTTTCTTT. Supplemented by reference TRBV28 and TRBJ1-1, the full variable domain reads DVKVTQSSRYLVKRTGEKVFLECVQDMDHENMFWYRQDPGLGLRLIYFSYDVKMKEKGDIPEGYSVSREKKERFSLILESASTNQTSMYLCASTLRLNTEAFFGQGTRLTVV.

The gene calls are TRBV7-9 and TRBJ2-5, with D perhaps matching TRBD2 (5 bases). The V gene's germline CDR1 is SEHNR and CDR2 FQNEAQ (reference sequence). The CDR3 runs 11 residues. Between the trimmed V and J ends, which lost 5 bases and 9 bases, there was a span of 10 bases. The CDR3 coding sequence is TGTGCCAGCAGCCCCGCGAGGGCCCAGTACTTC. Its protein is CASSPARAQYF.

The chain has TRBV29-1 and TRBJ2-2; perhaps TRBD1 as D (6 bases). The CDR3 runs to 13 residues. With 2 bases removed from V and 6 bases from J, the gap between germline ends came to 10 bases. Germline V gives CDR1 SQVTM, CDR2 ANQGSEA. The CDR3 DNA follows: TGCAGCGTTGAATCCAGGGGTCCCGGGGAGCTGTTTTTT. Translating it yields CSVESRGPGELFF.

This clonotype was picked up a small number of times. The genes are TRBV7-9 and TRBJ1-1; possible D gene TRBD1, 5 bases. The CDR3 loop spans 16 amino acids. V was trimmed by 5 bases and J by 4 bases, leaving 20 bases between them. Germline CDR1 and CDR2: SEHNR and FQNEAQ (reference sequence). CDR3 DNA sequence: TGTGCCAGCAGCGCCCGGGGGACTGAGGGAAGCACTGAAGCTTTCTTT. It is translated as CASSARGTEGSTEAFF.

This clonotype was seen a handful of times. The V gene is TRBV28, the J gene TRBJ2-3; 8 bases align to TRBD1. The V gene end was trimmed by 4 bases and the J gene end by 2 bases; junction bases not matched to a gene: 5. The CDR3 length is 15 residues. The germline gives CDR1 MDHEN, CDR2 SYDVKM. For the CDR3, the DNA is TGTGCCAGCAGTTCGGGACAGGTTGACACAGATACGCAGTATTTT. Encoded protein: CASSSGQVDTDTQYF.

The chain uses TRBV28 and TRBJ2-5; tentatively, D is TRBD1 (6 bases). This CDR3 comprises 15 residues. V lost 5 bases, J lost 5 bases, and 18 bases lay in between. The germline V gene encodes CDR1 MDHEN and CDR2 SYDVKM. The CDR3 coding sequence is TGTGCCAGCAGTCGAGACAGGCCCCAGGGGGAGACCCAGTACTTC. Translated: CASSRDRPQGETQYF. The whole variable domain, remainder taken from reference TRBV28 and TRBJ2-5, is DVKVTQSSRYLVKRTGEKVFLECVQDMDHENMFWYRQDPGLGLRLIYFSYDVKMKEKGDIPEGYSVSREKKERFSLILESASTNQTSMYLCASSRDRPQGETQYFGPGTRLLVL.

This chain uses TRBV27 with TRBJ2-7; 8 bases map to TRBD1. Trimming removed 8 bases from V and 1 base from J; junction bases left unmatched: 4. Germline CDR1 MNHEY, CDR2 SMNVEV (reference sequence). CDR3 length: 13 amino acids. CDR3 sequence (DNA): TGTGCCAGCGGGGGACAGGAGTCCTACGAGCAGTACTTC. Translating gives CASGGQESYEQYF.

CDR3 amino acids: CASSIFRDRWNTEAFF. The CDR3 DNA sequence: TGTGCCAGTAGTATTTTTCGGGACAGATGGAACACTGAAGCTTTCTTT. This chain connects TRBV19 to TRBJ1-1; 7 bases are shared with TRBD1. CDR3 length: 16 amino acids. Germline V gene sequence: CDR1 LNHDA, CDR2 SQIVND (reference sequence). V trimming: 3 bases; J trimming: 1 base; junction bases outside the gene matches: 8.

V is TRBV29-1 and J is TRBJ1-3; D is unclear. The CDR3 has 14 amino acids. Trimming left V 3 bases short and J 0 bases short, with 9 bases between. The V gene's germline CDR1 is SQVTM and CDR2 ANQGSEA. CDR3 protein: CSVEGRNSGNTIYF. The CDR3 nucleotides read TGCAGCGTTGAGGGCCGGAACTCTGGAAACACCATATATTTT.

This clonotype occurred once. CDR3 sequence (DNA): TGCGCCAGCAGCCACTTCTGGGAGAGGGGGCTAGGTAATGAGCAGTTCTTC. Translating it yields CASSHFWERGLGNEQFF. The V call is TRBV4-3, the J call TRBJ2-1; 7 nucleotides line up with TRBD1. Trimming at V came to 3 bases and at J to 7 bases, leaving 15 bases not matched to a gene. The germline V gene encodes CDR1 LGHNA and CDR2 YSLEER. The CDR3 runs 17 residues.

This clonotype has a count of ten or more. V usage is TRBV7-2 and J usage is TRBJ1-2, with a possible D match to TRBD1 (5 bases). The CDR3 extends over 11 amino acids. V lost 8 bases, J lost 8 bases, and 12 bases lay in between. Germline V lookup: CDR1 SGHTA, CDR2 FQGNSA. The DNA of the CDR3 is TGTGCCAGCCGGGGGAGCGTGGGCTACACCTTC. It translates to CASRGSVGYTF.

This chain's CDR3 is CASSPRLAGDSYNEQFF. The CDR3 DNA reads as TGTGCCAGCAGCCCCCGACTAGCGGGGGACTCCTACAATGAGCAGTTCTTC. The gene calls are TRBV7-9 and TRBJ2-1, with 12 positions matching TRBD2. CDR1 is SEHNR and CDR2 is FQNEAQ in the germline V gene (reference sequence). CDR3 size: 17 residues. V shed 5 bases and J 0 bases; nucleotides not matched to a gene: 5.